This entry lists 30 T cell receptor beta chains sequenced from one sample in a study of cytotoxic CD8 clonotypes in ibrutinib-treated CLL. The assay was immunoSEQ multiplex PCR, and TCRdb's table has in-frame clones only and misses some. The data show over 95,000 clones, approximately 58% seen once. Material: PBMCs, obtained after 24 months of ibrutinib treatment. These receptor sequences come from a human donor with chronic lymphocytic leukemia.

V and J are TRBV7-9 and TRBJ2-4; 8 bases are a match to TRBD1. CDR3 length equals 16 residues. After removal of 3 bases from V and 6 bases from J, the junction contained 10 bases not matched to a gene. Germline V gene lookup returns CDR1 SEHNR and CDR2 FQNEAQ (reference sequence). As DNA, the CDR3 is TGTGCCAGCAGCTTCTGGACAGGGCTGGGGTTAAACATTCAGTACTTC. This sequence encodes CASSFWTGLGLNIQYF.

The rearrangement joins TRBV28 to TRBJ2-7, with D perhaps given as TRBD1 or TRBD2 (6 bases each). CDR1 and CDR2 (germline): MDHEN, SYDVKM. The V end lost 3 bases, the J end lost 6 bases, and 15 bases lay between the germline ends. This CDR3 contains 14 residues. CDR3: CASSFKGRGGEQYF. The CDR3 DNA sequence: TGTGCCAGCAGTTTCAAGGGCAGGGGAGGCGAGCAGTACTTC.

This sequence joins TRBV5-4 and TRBJ2-1; 8 bases are shared with TRBD2. Germline CDR1 SGHNT, CDR2 YYREEE (reference sequence). This CDR3 spans 16 amino acids. With V trimmed by 0 bases and J by 5 bases, 7 bases remained unmatched. The CDR3, as DNA: TGTGCCAGCAGCTTGGGTGGTAGCGGGGCCCACAATGAGCAGTTCTTC. Protein: CASSLGGSGAHNEQFF. Filled out from reference TRBV5-4 and TRBJ2-1, the complete variable domain reads ETGVTQSPTHLIKTRGQQVTLRCSSQSGHNTVSWYQQALGQGPQFIFQYYREEENGRGNFPPRFSGLQFPNYSSELNVNALELDDSALYLCASSLGGSGAHNEQFFGPGTRLTVL.

This sequence joins TRBV4-2 and TRBJ1-4; TRBD1 matches at 9 bases. V lost 4 bases to trimming and J lost 7 bases; unmatched junction nucleotides: 4. The CDR3 is made up of 14 amino acids. Germline CDR1 reads LGHNA; CDR2 reads YNFKEQ. The CDR3 is CASSPGTGTEKLFF. CDR3 nucleotides: TGTGCCAGCAGCCCCGGGACAGGGACTGAAAAACTGTTTTTT.

The chain employs TRBV2 and TRBJ2-7; D possibly uses TRBD1 or TRBD2 (5 bases each). CDR1 and CDR2 from the germline V gene are SNHLY and FYNNEI. Deletions cut 8 bases from V and 2 bases from J, with 10 bases between. The CDR3 has 12 amino acids. CDR3 sequence reads: CASCGDAYEQYF. The CDR3 DNA follows: TGTGCCAGCTGTGGGGACGCCTACGAGCAGTACTTC.

This clone showed up just a few times. The CDR3 sequence: CASSLSQGETQYF. Here the CDR3 DNA reads TGTGCCAGCAGCTTATCTCAGGGGGAGACCCAGTACTTC. The chain has TRBV7-2 and TRBJ2-5; a weak D match, TRBD1 (6 bases). V dropped 2 bases and J dropped 5 bases, with 9 bases sitting between them. The CDR3 spans 13 residues. Germline CDR1 and CDR2: SGHTA and FQGNSA.

J is TRBJ2-3 and V is TRBV7-3, with a tentative D call TRBD1 (6 bases). With 6 bases removed from V and 4 bases from J, the gap between germline ends came to 14 bases. CDR3 length equals 14 residues. In germline, CDR1 is SGHTA, CDR2 FQGTGA. The DNA of the CDR3 is TGTGCCAGCAGACCGGACAGTATCGCAGATACGCAGTATTTT. This codes for CASRPDSIADTQYF.

V is TRBV10-3 and J is TRBJ1-2, with a possible D match to TRBD1 (5 bases). This CDR3 comprises 14 residues. Germline CDR1 and CDR2: ENHRY and SYGVKD. Trimming removed 3 bases from V and 5 bases from J, with 13 bases in between. The CDR3 here is CAISEGTGNYGYTF. CDR3 bases: TGTGCCATCAGTGAAGGTACAGGAAATTATGGCTACACCTTC.

The chain recombines TRBV7-9 with TRBJ1-6; D is unresolved. The CDR3 runs 12 residues. The germline gives CDR1 SEHNR, CDR2 FQNEAQ (reference sequence). The V end was cut by 5 bases, the J end by 8 bases, with 7 bases between. CDR3 amino acids: CASSLSHSPLHF. The CDR3, as DNA: TGTGCCAGCAGCCTGTCCCATTCACCCCTCCACTTT.

The genes are TRBV9 and TRBJ2-2, with D possibly being TRBD2 (6 bases). The V end was cut by 5 bases, the J end by 6 bases, with 20 bases between. CDR3 length equals 16 residues. Germline V gives CDR1 SGDLS, CDR2 YYNGEE. The CDR3 reads CASSSGVQNKPGELFF. For the CDR3, the DNA is TGTGCCAGCAGTTCGGGGGTCCAAAATAAACCCGGGGAGCTGTTTTTT. Using reference TRBV9 and TRBJ2-2 for the parts outside the CDR3, the full variable domain is DSGVTQTPKHLITATGQRVTLRCSPRSGDLSVYWYQQSLDQGLQFLIQYYNGEERAKGNILERFSAQQFPDLHSELNLSSLELGDSALYFCASSSGVQNKPGELFFGEGSRLTVL.

This sequence joins TRBV27 and TRBJ2-4; D might be TRBD2 (5 bases). The CDR3 runs 13 residues. The germline V and J ends were trimmed by 5 bases and 7 bases, with 12 bases remaining between them. Germline CDR1 reads MNHEY; CDR2 reads SMNVEV (reference sequence). DNA of the CDR3: TGTGCCAGCAGTCCCGAGGGAAGCAACATTCAGTACTTC. This translates into CASSPEGSNIQYF.

In this sample, this clone turned up a few times. The CDR3 sequence is CAWGIGAGTIYF. As DNA, the CDR3 is TGTGCCTGGGGGATAGGGGCGGGCACCATATATTTT. The rearrangement uses TRBV30 and TRBJ1-3, with D possibly matching TRBD1 (5 bases). V was clipped by 5 bases and J by 9 bases, with 14 bases between them. Looked up from germline, CDR1 is GTSNPN and CDR2 is SVGIG (reference sequence). The CDR3 consists of 12 residues.

The chain combines TRBV7-8 with TRBJ2-5; D gene ambiguous. The CDR3 is made up of 13 amino acids. Trimming took off 3 bases at V and 5 bases at J, with 10 bases between the two ends. Germline assignment: CDR1 SGHVS and CDR2 FQNEAQ. The CDR3 DNA is TGTGCCAGCAGCTTCTCAGGAGTGGAGACCCAGTACTTC. Its protein product is CASSFSGVETQYF.

The chain couples TRBV9 to TRBJ1-6; D unclear. The CDR3 is 13 amino acids. Germline V gene data show CDR1 as SGDLS and CDR2 as YYNGEE. V was clipped by 3 bases and J by 5 bases, with 6 bases between them. CDR3 nucleotides: TGTGCCAGCAGCGGGAGGAATAATTCACCCCTCCACTTT. It specifies CASSGRNNSPLHF.

The sample holds a few counts of this clone. This rearrangement joins TRBV7-8 to TRBJ2-7, with D possibly being TRBD1 (6 bases). The CDR3 loop spans 16 amino acids. The germline V gene encodes CDR1 SGHVS and CDR2 FQNEAQ. V shed 2 bases and J shed 0 bases, with 14 bases lying between them. CDR3 loop: CASSLRVTGRSYEQYF. Written as DNA, the CDR3 is TGTGCCAGCAGCTTACGGGTAACAGGGCGCTCCTACGAGCAGTACTTC.

A few counts support this clone. The chain recombines TRBV27 with TRBJ1-6; 10 bases map to TRBD1. Germline CDR1 and CDR2: MNHEY and SMNVEV (reference sequence). V was pared by 3 bases and J by 9 bases, with 5 bases of the junction left unmatched. The CDR3 is 15 residues long. CDR3 region: CASSFSGTGVSPLHF. CDR3 coding DNA: TGTGCCAGCAGTTTTTCCGGGACAGGGGTTTCACCCCTCCACTTT.

The table lists this clone with many counts. The rearrangement uses TRBV7-2 and TRBJ2-5; TRBD1 might be the D (6 bases). Germline CDR1 and CDR2: SGHTA and FQGNSA. CDR3 size: 13 residues. V was cut by 4 bases and J by 3 bases, with 9 bases left in between. The CDR3 sequence is CASSWTAKETQYF. CDR3 DNA: TGTGCCAGCAGCTGGACAGCAAAAGAGACCCAGTACTTC. Supplemented by reference TRBV7-2 and TRBJ2-5, the full variable domain reads GAGVSQSPSNKVTEKGKDVELRCDPISGHTALYWYRQSLGQGLEFLIYFQGNSAPDKSGLPSDRFSAERTGGSVSTLTIQRTQQEDSAVYLCASSWTAKETQYFGPGTRLLVL.

This clone was seen more than once but under ten times. The chain joins TRBV25-1 to TRBJ1-4; 7 nucleotides match TRBD1. The CDR3 runs to 14 residues. The germline V gene has CDR1 MGHDK and CDR2 SYGVNS. V lost 6 bases to trimming and J lost 3 bases; unmatched junction nucleotides: 4. Written as DNA, the CDR3 is TGTGCCAGCAGGTTCGGGACAGCTAATGAAAAACTGTTTTTT. Translating it yields CASRFGTANEKLFF.

V is TRBV5-1 and J is TRBJ1-3; D possibly corresponds to TRBD1 (5 bases). The CDR3 runs to 16 residues. Germline CDR1 is SGHRS and CDR2 is YFSETQ. V shed 1 base and J shed 0 bases, with 11 bases lying between them. CDR3 protein: CASSLLGLSSGNTIYF. DNA for the CDR3: TGCGCCAGCAGCTTGCTGGGGCTGAGCTCTGGAAACACCATATATTTT.

The J gene is TRBJ2-3, the V gene TRBV6-1; D uncertain. Germline V gene data show CDR1 as MNHNS and CDR2 as SASEGT. V was cut by 1 base and J by 6 bases, with 14 bases left in between. The CDR3 has 15 amino acids. The CDR3 DNA reads TGTGCCAGCAGTGAAGAGCCGAATCGGGCCGATACGCAGTATTTT. This encodes CASSEEPNRADTQYF.

This chain links TRBV2 with TRBJ2-3; D call uncertain. The CDR3 is made up of 14 amino acids. V gave up 8 bases and J gave up 4 bases, with 16 bases separating them. Germline assignment: CDR1 SNHLY and CDR2 FYNNEI. CDR3: CASALEPVADTQYF. In DNA form, the CDR3 reads TGTGCCAGCGCCCTGGAGCCCGTGGCAGATACGCAGTATTTT.

The V gene is TRBV29-1, the J gene TRBJ2-1; possibly TRBD2 for D (6 bases). Germline loops: CDR1 SQVTM, CDR2 ANQGSEA. The CDR3 extends over 13 amino acids. V was cut by 6 bases and J by 4 bases, with 13 bases left in between. The CDR3 loop is CSVAGTSYNEQFF. CDR3 DNA: TGCAGCGTCGCCGGGACTTCTTACAATGAGCAGTTCTTC.

This clone is a singleton in its sample. The rearrangement links TRBV20-1 to TRBJ2-3, with D unresolved. CDR1 is DFQATT and CDR2 is SNEGSKA in the germline V gene (reference sequence). Trimming removed 7 bases at V and 6 bases at J, with 11 bases between. CDR3 size: 11 residues. The CDR3 sequence is CSVSPSDTQYF. The CDR3 nucleotides read TGCAGTGTTTCGCCTTCTGATACGCAGTATTTT.

This clone appeared a few times. This chain connects TRBV5-1 to TRBJ2-7, with 7 bases aligning to TRBD1. Per germline, CDR1 SGHRS and CDR2 YFSETQ. This CDR3 comprises 14 residues. V lost 0 bases, J lost 6 bases, and 6 bases stayed unmatched. The CDR3 DNA is TGCGCCAGCAGCTTGGGGGACAGCCTTGGCGAGCAGTACTTC. Protein: CASSLGDSLGEQYF.

The rearrangement joins TRBV7-2 to TRBJ1-2; 8 positions match TRBD1. Germline-derived CDR1 and CDR2 are SGHTA and FQGNSA. The CDR3 is 13 residues long. V was pared by 4 bases and J by 8 bases, with 6 bases of the junction left unmatched. The CDR3 here is CASSYLDRGGYTF. The CDR3 coding sequence is TGTGCCAGCAGCTATCTAGACAGGGGCGGCTACACCTTC. The whole variable domain, remainder taken from reference TRBV7-2 and TRBJ1-2, is GAGVSQSPSNKVTEKGKDVELRCDPISGHTALYWYRQSLGQGLEFLIYFQGNSAPDKSGLPSDRFSAERTGGSVSTLTIQRTQQEDSAVYLCASSYLDRGGYTFGSGTRLTVV.

Ten or more counts support this clone. The J gene is TRBJ2-1, the V gene TRBV18, with D tentatively TRBD2 (7 bases). CDR1 and CDR2 (germline): KGHSH, LQKENI. The V gene lost 3 bases and the J gene lost 7 bases, with 16 bases spanning the gap. The CDR3 contains 15 residues. The CDR3 sequence: CASSPPWEGGNEQFF. CDR3 DNA sequence: TGTGCCAGCTCACCCCCTTGGGAGGGGGGGAATGAGCAGTTCTTC. The full variable domain, with the rest looked up from reference TRBV18 and TRBJ2-1, is NAGVMQNPRHLVRRRGQEARLRCSPMKGHSHVYWYRQLPEEGLKFMVYLQKENIIDESGMPKERFSAEFPKEGPSILRIQQVVRGDSAAYFCASSPPWEGGNEQFFGPGTRLTVL.

The rearrangement joins TRBV6-6 to TRBJ1-1; D is undetermined. The V end was cut by 6 bases, the J end by 5 bases, with 16 bases between. The CDR3 contains 14 residues. Germline V CDR1 and CDR2: MNHNY, SVGAGI (reference sequence). The CDR3 region is CASRIESQRTEAFF. Here the CDR3 DNA reads TGTGCCAGCAGGATCGAGAGCCAGAGGACTGAAGCTTTCTTT.

The V and J genes are TRBV11-3 and TRBJ2-2, with TRBD1 identical over 8 bases. CDR1 and CDR2 from the germline V gene are SGHNT and YENEEA. This CDR3 is 16 amino acids long. V lost 6 bases, J lost 1 base, and 7 bases stayed unmatched. CDR3 nucleotides: TGTGCCAGCAGTTATACCGGGACAGGGAACACCGGGGAGCTGTTTTTT. Translated, it gives CASSYTGTGNTGELFF.

This chain uses TRBV14 with TRBJ1-1; the match to TRBD1 covers 8 bases. The CDR3 is 14 residues long. The ends lost 4 bases at V and 4 bases at J; junction bases unmatched: 5. CDR1 and CDR2 (germline): SGHDN, FVKESK. The CDR3 nucleotides are TGTGCCAGCAGCCCCAGGACAGGGAGCACTGAAGCTTTCTTT. It is translated as CASSPRTGSTEAFF.

J is TRBJ1-2 and V is TRBV6-5, with 8 bases lining up with TRBD1. Trimming took 7 bases from V and 2 from J; bases not matched to a gene: 6. Germline V gives CDR1 MNHEY, CDR2 SVGAGI. The CDR3 covers 14 residues. CDR3: CASKGQERNYGYTF. CDR3 nucleotides: TGTGCCAGCAAGGGACAGGAAAGAAACTATGGCTACACCTTC.